These 16 T cell receptor beta chains share one sample of origin, sequenced in a study of Tregs in tolerant kidney transplant recipients. These receptors' targets are unknown. Sequencing was performed with immunoSEQ multiplex PCR; in TCRdb, only in-frame clones are kept and a portion is missing. The sample holds about 31,000 clones, roughly four fifths seen once. The sample consisted of Tregs from blood cultured with allogeneic cells. The receptors come from a human donor in good health.

This chain joins TRBV18 and TRBJ2-3; the D call may be TRBD1 or TRBD2 (5 bases each). Looked up from germline, CDR1 is KGHSH and CDR2 is LQKENI. CDR3 size: 13 residues. The germline V and J ends were trimmed by 3 bases and 4 bases, with 8 bases remaining between them. Here the CDR3 reads CASSPRGADTQYF. The CDR3 DNA is TGTGCCAGCTCACCGAGAGGGGCAGATACGCAGTATTTT.

This chain links TRBV7-2 with TRBJ2-1; TRBD2 matches at 10 bases. J was trimmed by 4 bases and V by 7 bases; bases with no gene match: 10. This CDR3 region has 16 residues. The germline V gene encodes CDR1 SGHTA and CDR2 FQGNSA. The DNA of the CDR3 is TGTGCCAGCATCCCGGGGAGCGGGGGGGAATACAATGAGCAGTTCTTC. This gives the protein CASIPGSGGEYNEQFF.

This clone has just one count. The gene calls are TRBV4-3 and TRBJ2-5; 12 nucleotides match TRBD2. With V trimmed by 1 base and J by 3 bases, 6 bases remained unmatched. CDR1 is LGHNA, CDR2 YSLEER, per germline. There are 17 residues in the CDR3. CDR3 region: CASSQALLAGGKETQYF. The CDR3 nucleotides are TGCGCCAGCAGCCAAGCCCTCCTAGCGGGGGGGAAAGAGACCCAGTACTTC.

This rearrangement joins TRBV9 to TRBJ1-2; possibly TRBD1 for D (5 bases). This CDR3 region has 16 residues. The V gene's germline CDR1 is SGDLS and CDR2 YYNGEE. Deletions cut 4 bases from V and 2 bases from J, with 18 bases between. CDR3 sequence: CASSTPWGGGNYGYTF. CDR3 sequence (DNA): TGTGCCAGCAGCACCCCCTGGGGGGGAGGGAACTATGGCTACACCTTC. The full variable domain, rest sourced from reference TRBV9 and TRBJ1-2, is DSGVTQTPKHLITATGQRVTLRCSPRSGDLSVYWYQQSLDQGLQFLIQYYNGEERAKGNILERFSAQQFPDLHSELNLSSLELGDSALYFCASSTPWGGGNYGYTFGSGTRLTVV.

J is TRBJ2-7 and V is TRBV11-2, with D perhaps given as TRBD1 or TRBD2 (5 bases each). The germline V gene encodes CDR1 SGHAT and CDR2 FQNNGV. The CDR3 loop spans 14 amino acids. Trimming pared 4 bases from V and 6 bases from J, leaving 16 bases between. CDR3 loop: CASSWDQGWGEQYF. In DNA form, the CDR3 reads TGTGCCAGCAGCTGGGACCAGGGATGGGGCGAGCAGTACTTC.

V usage is TRBV6-6 and J usage is TRBJ2-7; D is uncertain. This CDR3 region has 13 residues. The germline V gene encodes CDR1 MNHNY and CDR2 SVGAGI (reference sequence). Trimming shortened V by 6 bases and J by 3 bases, and 12 bases separated the two germline ends. The CDR3 bases are TGTGCCAGCAGCTATGTGGCCGTCTACGAGCAGTACTTC. Its translation: CASSYVAVYEQYF.

The chain uses TRBV6-1 and TRBJ2-7, with a tentative D call TRBD1 (5 bases). Germline-derived CDR1 and CDR2 are MNHNS and SASEGT. V was pared by 6 bases and J by 4 bases, with 13 bases between. The CDR3 consists of 13 residues. Written as DNA, the CDR3 is TGTGCCAGCAGGGACACGGGCTATTACGAGCAGTACTTC. The encoded protein is CASRDTGYYEQYF.

The chain has TRBV6-1 and TRBJ1-2, with 8 nucleotides matching TRBD1. V lost 6 bases, J lost 1 base, and 1 base stayed unmatched. Germline V gives CDR1 MNHNS, CDR2 SASEGT. This CDR3 comprises 13 residues. The CDR3 bases are TGTGCCAGCAGCACAGGGGGTAACTATGGCTACACCTTC. Translating it yields CASSTGGNYGYTF.

J is TRBJ1-2 and V is TRBV10-3, with D perhaps matching TRBD1 (5 bases). The V gene's germline CDR1 is ENHRY and CDR2 SYGVKD. The CDR3 is 12 residues long. V lost 6 bases to trimming and J lost 4 bases, with 9 bases between them. CDR3 nucleotide sequence: TGTGCCATCAGAGGACAAGTCTATGGCTACACCTTC. Translating it yields CAIRGQVYGYTF.

The chain joins TRBV5-6 to TRBJ1-2, with 9 bases lining up with TRBD1. Germline V gene data show CDR1 as SGHDT and CDR2 as YYEEEE. The CDR3 sequence is 16 residues long. V lost 6 bases to trimming and J lost 2 bases; unmatched junction nucleotides: 11. CDR3 amino acids: CASTQWGQGNNYGYTF. CDR3 coding DNA: TGTGCCAGCACCCAGTGGGGACAGGGTAACAACTATGGCTACACCTTC.

The CDR3 here is CATSRESQRNSPLHF. The CDR3 coding sequence is TGTGCCACCAGCAGAGAATCACAGCGAAATTCACCCCTCCACTTT. The chain uses TRBV15 and TRBJ1-6; D is unclear. Germline CDR1 and CDR2: LNHNV and YYDKDF (reference sequence). CDR3 size: 15 residues. Between the trimmed V and J ends, which lost 0 bases and 7 bases, there was a span of 10 bases.

The chain is built from TRBV7-5 and TRBJ1-2; the D call of TRBD1 is as the table states it, not checked on the DNA. TRBV7-5 is recorded as a pseudogene. This CDR3 comprises 15 residues. CDR3 coding DNA: TGTGCCAGCAGCTCGAGCGACAGGGGTACCTATGGCTACACCTTC. This translates into CASSSSDRGTYGYTF.

The chain is built from TRBV7-6 and TRBJ1-1; D is undetermined. Germline V gene sequence: CDR1 SGHVS, CDR2 FNYEAQ. The germline V and J ends were trimmed by 3 bases and 1 base, with 9 bases remaining between them. The CDR3 has 14 residues. The CDR3 spells CASSFGEGNTEAFF. As DNA, the CDR3 is TGTGCCAGCAGCTTCGGGGAGGGGAACACTGAAGCTTTCTTT.

The genes are TRBV4-3 and TRBJ2-1; 8 bases are a match to TRBD1. After removal of 1 base from V and 3 bases from J, the junction contained 2 bases not matched to a gene. Germline V gene data show CDR1 as LGHNA and CDR2 as YSLEER. The CDR3 runs to 15 residues. As DNA, the CDR3 is TGCGCCAGCAGCCAAGCGACAGGGGTCTACAATGAGCAGTTCTTC. Translating it yields CASSQATGVYNEQFF.

The chain carries TRBV6-1 and TRBJ2-1; D gene uncertain. This CDR3 contains 14 residues. Trimming removed 1 base from V and 6 bases from J, with 10 bases in between. The germline V gene has CDR1 MNHNS and CDR2 SASEGT. Here the CDR3 DNA reads TGTGCCAGCAGTGAAGTTTACGGCCGCAATGAGCAGTTCTTC. This encodes CASSEVYGRNEQFF.

This chain links TRBV15 with TRBJ2-5; D is undetermined. The germline CDR1 and CDR2 sequences are LNHNV and YYDKDF (reference sequence). V was pared by 1 base and J by 1 base, with 7 bases between. The CDR3 runs 14 residues. Written as DNA, the CDR3 is TGTGCCACCAGCAGAGGTACTATCCAAGAGACCCAGTACTTC. It translates to CATSRGTIQETQYF.